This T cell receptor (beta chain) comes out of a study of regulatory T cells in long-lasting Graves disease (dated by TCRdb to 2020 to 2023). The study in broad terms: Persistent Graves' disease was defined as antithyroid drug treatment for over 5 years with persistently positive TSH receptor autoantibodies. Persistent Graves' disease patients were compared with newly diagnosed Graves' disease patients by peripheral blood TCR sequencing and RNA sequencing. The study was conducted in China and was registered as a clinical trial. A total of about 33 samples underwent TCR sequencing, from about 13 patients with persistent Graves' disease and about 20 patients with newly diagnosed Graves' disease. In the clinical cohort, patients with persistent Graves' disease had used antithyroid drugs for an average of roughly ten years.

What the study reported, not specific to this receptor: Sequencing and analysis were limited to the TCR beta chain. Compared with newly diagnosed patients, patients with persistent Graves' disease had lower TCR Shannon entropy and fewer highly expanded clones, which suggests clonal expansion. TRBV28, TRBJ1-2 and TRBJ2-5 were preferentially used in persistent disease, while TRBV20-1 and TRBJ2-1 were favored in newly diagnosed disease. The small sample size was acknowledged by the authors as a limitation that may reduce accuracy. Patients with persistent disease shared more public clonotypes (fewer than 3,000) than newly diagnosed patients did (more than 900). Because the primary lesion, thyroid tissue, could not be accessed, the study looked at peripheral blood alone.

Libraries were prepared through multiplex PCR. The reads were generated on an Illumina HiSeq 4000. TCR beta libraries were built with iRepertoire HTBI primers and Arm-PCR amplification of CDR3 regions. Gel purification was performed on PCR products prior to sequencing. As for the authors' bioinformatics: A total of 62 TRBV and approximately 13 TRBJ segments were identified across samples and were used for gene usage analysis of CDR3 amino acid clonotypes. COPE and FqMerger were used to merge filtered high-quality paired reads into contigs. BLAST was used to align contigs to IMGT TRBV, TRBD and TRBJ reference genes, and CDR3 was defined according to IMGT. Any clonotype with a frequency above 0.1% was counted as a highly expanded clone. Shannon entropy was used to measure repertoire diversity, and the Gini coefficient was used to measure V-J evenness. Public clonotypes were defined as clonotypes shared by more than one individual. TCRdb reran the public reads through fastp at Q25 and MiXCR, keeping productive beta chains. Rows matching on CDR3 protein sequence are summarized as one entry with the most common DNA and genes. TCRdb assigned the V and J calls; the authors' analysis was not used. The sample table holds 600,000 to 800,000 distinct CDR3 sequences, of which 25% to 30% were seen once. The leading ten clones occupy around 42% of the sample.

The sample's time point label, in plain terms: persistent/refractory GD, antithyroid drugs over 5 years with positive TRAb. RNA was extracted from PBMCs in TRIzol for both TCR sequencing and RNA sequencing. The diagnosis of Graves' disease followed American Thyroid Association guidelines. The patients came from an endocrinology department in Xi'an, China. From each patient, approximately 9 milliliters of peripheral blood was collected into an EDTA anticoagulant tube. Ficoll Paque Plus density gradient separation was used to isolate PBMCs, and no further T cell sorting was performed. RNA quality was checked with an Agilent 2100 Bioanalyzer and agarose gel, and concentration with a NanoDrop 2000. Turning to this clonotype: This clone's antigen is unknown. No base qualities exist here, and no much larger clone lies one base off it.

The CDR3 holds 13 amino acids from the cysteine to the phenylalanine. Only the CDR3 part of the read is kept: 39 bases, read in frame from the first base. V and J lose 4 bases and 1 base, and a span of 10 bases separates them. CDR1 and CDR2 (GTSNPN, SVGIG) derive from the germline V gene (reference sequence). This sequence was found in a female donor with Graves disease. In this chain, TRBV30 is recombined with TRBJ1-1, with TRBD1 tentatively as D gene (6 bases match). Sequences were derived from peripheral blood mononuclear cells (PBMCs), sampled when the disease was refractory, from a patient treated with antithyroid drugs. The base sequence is TGTGCCTGGAAGTGGGACAAGAACACTGAAGCTTTCTTT. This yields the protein CAWKWDKNTEAFF. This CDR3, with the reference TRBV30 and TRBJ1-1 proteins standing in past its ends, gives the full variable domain SQTIHQWPATLVQPVGSPLSLECTVEGTSNPNLYWYRQAAGRGLQLLFYSVGIGQISSEVPQNLSASRPQDRQFILSSKKLLLSDSGFYLCAWKWDKNTEAFFGQGTRLTVV.